The clone carrying this T cell receptor (beta chain) was recorded at least ten times. One entry per CDR3 protein results from TCRdb running MiXCR on the PCR reads. Among under 9,000 distinct CDR3 sequences, roughly 29% were seen once, and the ten largest hold roughly 40%. This CDR3 region has 16 residues. Per germline, CDR1 MNHNS and CDR2 SASEGT. Trimming stripped 6 bases from V and 0 bases from J, with 17 bases between. The sample originates from a study of immune characterization of retroperitoneal liposarcoma. The origin of this receptor is a male donor with retroperitoneal liposarcoma. The sample taken for sequencing was blood. The V call is TRBV6-1, the J call TRBJ1-1; weak D call: TRBD1 (6 bases). The CDR3 sequence: CASSRDRIILNTEAFF. CDR3 sequence (DNA): TGTGCCAGCAGCCGAGACAGGATTATTTTGAACACTGAAGCTTTCTTT.